This T cell receptor beta chain appears in the sequencing data of a study of OX40 agonist ivuxolimab in advanced cancers. Background on the study: Earlier treatment with anti-PD-1, anti-PD-L1 or anti-CTLA-4 was permitted, and around 36% had received some. Partial responses were recorded for three patients, including one with hepatocellular carcinoma and two with cutaneous melanoma. Whole-study results and caveats: Some patients who did not respond also had low normalized T-cell clonal expansion.

Sequenced by immunoSEQ multiplex PCR; TCRdb stores in-frame clones only, minus some. The data show around 60,000 clones, over 70% seen once. After removal of 8 bases from V and 4 bases from J, the junction contained 6 bases not matched to a gene. There are 15 residues in the CDR3. CDR1 is MNHNS and CDR2 is SASEGT in the germline V gene. On this clone: Its antigen is currently unknown.

The gene calls are TRBV6-1 and TRBJ2-5; 14 nucleotides line up with TRBD2. The clonotype comes from an adult with an advanced solid tumor such as melanoma, head and neck, liver or kidney cancer. Sample: CD4+ or CD8+ T cells sorted from blood, taken in a trial of the OX40 agonist ivuxolimab. The CDR3 DNA reads as TGTGCCAGCGGGGGGACTAGCGGGAGAGTAGAGACCCAGTACTTC. Its translation is CASGGTSGRVETQYF.